What follows is one T cell receptor (beta chain) and its context. The antigen is not known. The assay was immunoSEQ multiplex PCR, and TCRdb's table has in-frame clones only and misses some. This sample has approximately 140,000 clones; 75% to 95% occur once, and the top ten carry approximately 8%. This sample was taken from a study of T cell responses to AZD1222 COVID-19 vaccine. The study, taken as a whole, reports: Unmutated variant regions are reportedly the target of nearly half of TCRs that are spike-specific. The study found vaccine-associated CD4 TCRs spanning spike, dominant at 160-218 and 743-854. Spike-specific TCRs gained breadth and depth after people received two AZD1222 doses.

This clonotype was sampled from an adult who received the MenACWY meningococcal vaccine as a control. Sequenced here: peripheral blood, sampled 28 days after the second dose of the MenACWY control vaccine.

The CDR3 protein is CASSLGGLNTGELFF. CDR3 coding DNA: TGCGCCAGCAGCTTAGGCGGACTGAACACCGGGGAGCTGTTTTTT. The V call is TRBV5-1, the J call TRBJ2-2, with D possibly TRBD2 on 5 matching bases. Trimming removed 2 bases at V and 1 base at J, with 9 bases between. The CDR3 runs to 15 residues. Germline CDR1 SGHRS, CDR2 YFSETQ.